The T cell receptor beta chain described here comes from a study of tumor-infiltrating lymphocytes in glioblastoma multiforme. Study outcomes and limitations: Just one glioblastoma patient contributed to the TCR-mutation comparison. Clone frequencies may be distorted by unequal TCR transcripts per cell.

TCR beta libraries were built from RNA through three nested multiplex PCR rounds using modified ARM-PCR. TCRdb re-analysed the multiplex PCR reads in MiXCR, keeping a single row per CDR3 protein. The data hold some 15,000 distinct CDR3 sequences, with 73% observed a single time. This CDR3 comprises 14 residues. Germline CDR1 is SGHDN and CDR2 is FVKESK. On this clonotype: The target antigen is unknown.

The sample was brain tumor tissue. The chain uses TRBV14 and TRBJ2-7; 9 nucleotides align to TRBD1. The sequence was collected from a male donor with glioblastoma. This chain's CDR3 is CVARQGVVCYEQYF. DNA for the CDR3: TGTGTCGCCAGACAGGGGGTTGTCTGCTACGAGCAGTACTTC.